This T cell receptor beta chain stems from a study of blood T cell repertoires in COVID-19 (dated by TCRdb to 2018 to 2020). Context from the whole study: Collaborator samples came from the United States, Italy and Spain and covered acute and convalescent phases of COVID-19. The prospective study material was composed of cDNA or gDNA derived from T cells, B-cell-depleted T cells, or PBMCs. Nearly every sample came with metadata listing a de-identified subject ID, COVID-19 status, age in years and sex. Where available, HLA class I and class II types were obtained from metadata supplied by the sample provider rather than from assay-based typing. Subjects who had been exposed to COVID-19, were actively infected with it, or had recovered from it provided the deeply sampled blood TCRbeta repertoires that made up the dataset. A freely available public database, intended as a resource for researchers studying the immune response to SARS-CoV-2, is where the repertoires were released. Samples were obtained from the ongoing ImmuneRACE study (first 160 participants) and from 1,000 to 1,500 subjects provided by 6 global collaborators.

On the study overall, not on this receptor specifically: The quantity of clinical and demographic metadata differed by source and by participant and was supplied without curation.

One collaborating source in Seattle enrolled patients while the patients were actively infected and followed the patients over time throughout the course of disease. Collaborating institutions collected whole blood in K2EDTA tubes following their own protocols. For TCRbeta analysis, collaborators shipped samples as frozen whole blood, isolated PBMCs, or DNA extracted from either of those sample types. The immunoSEQ Assay, a bias-controlled multiplex PCR, was used to amplify TCRbeta CDR3 regions from genomic DNA. Per the original workflow: The number of nucleated cells in each sample was estimated by amplification of reference gene primers within the assay. To quantify the absolute abundance of each unique TCRbeta CDR3 rearrangement, sequence reads were collapsed and filtered. Productive Simpson clonality was computed per sample as the square root of Simpson's diversity index over productive rearrangements. Not all clones reach the TCRdb copy of this immuneACCESS table, which keeps in-frame sequences only. Checked studies attribute under half of the gap to unresolved V genes and leave the rest unexplained. D and trimming were read from the DNA, whereas the V and J calls and clone size are those reported in that table. The sample profile shows over 90,000 clones; approximately 90% of them were found once. Around 5% of the sample is in the top ten clones.

As concerns this clone: This clone's antigen is unknown. Per-base quality was not reported, and no clone a single base away is much larger than it.

For CDR1 and CDR2, the germline V gene lists SNHLY and FYNNEI. CDR3 length: 15 amino acids, cysteine to phenylalanine. Only the CDR3 part of the read is kept: 45 bases, read in frame from the first base. The junction shows trimming of 3 bases on V and 0 bases on J, plus 9 bases between the germline ends. Material for sequencing was peripheral blood. This receptor was taken from a woman between 50 and 59 years old with COVID-19, enrolled during active disease. This chain joins TRBV2 to TRBJ1-3, with an unclear D gene assignment. Read as DNA, the sequence is TGTGCCAGCAGTGAGGGCAGTCTCTCTGGAAACACCATATATTTT. Its coded protein is CASSEGSLSGNTIYF. Supplemented by the reference TRBV2 and TRBJ1-3 proteins around the CDR3, the complete variable domain is EPEVTQTPSHQVTQMGQEVILRCVPISNHLYFYWYRQILGQKVEFLVSFYNNEISEKSEIFDDQFSVERPDGSNFTLKIRSTKLEDSAMYFCASSEGSLSGNTIYFGEGSWLTVV.